The clone carrying this T cell receptor beta chain has only a few counts. Its antigen is as yet unknown. This sample stems from a study of blood T cells in healthy people across ages. Overall study results and limits: Because donor CMV status was unknown, expanded clonotype changes were possibly confounded.

The CDR3 has 12 residues. The germline gives CDR1 SGHTA, CDR2 FQGNSA. The V gene end was trimmed by 4 bases and the J gene end by 11 bases; junction bases not matched to a gene: 4. A second PCR, run for roughly 6 to 11 cycles, used a sample-barcoded 5' primer plus a J-beta primer mix. The study obtained at least 2.5 million CDR3-containing paired-end reads from every sample. TCRdb analysed the 5' RACE reads with MiXCR anew, one entry per CDR3 protein. Of some 1,500,000 distinct CDR3 sequences listed, roughly two fifths are singletons. The chain joins TRBV7-2 to TRBJ2-1; 8 nucleotides match TRBD1. Sequencing used blood. The clonotype originates from a woman younger than 30 in good health. The CDR3 coding sequence is TGTGCCAGCAGCTGGGACAGGAGGAAGCAGTTCTTC. Translated: CASSWDRRKQFF. Variable domain in full (rest from reference TRBV7-2 and TRBJ2-1): GAGVSQSPSNKVTEKGKDVELRCDPISGHTALYWYRQSLGQGLEFLIYFQGNSAPDKSGLPSDRFSAERTGGSVSTLTIQRTQQEDSAVYLCASSWDRRKQFFGPGTRLTVL.